These T cell receptor beta chains were read from a single sample in a study of T cells after posttransplantation cyclophosphamide. Some clones are missing from TCRdb's copy, which holds only in-frame ones; the method was immunoSEQ multiplex PCR. Among 4,000 to 4,500 clones listed, over 80% were seen once. Source: CD4+ T cells sorted from blood, taken roughly 250 days after a stem cell transplant with posttransplant cyclophosphamide. These receptors all come from a male patient aged 25-45 years who received an allogeneic stem cell transplant from a related donor, was CMV-positive, and had no GVHD. Part of the T cell pool may stem from the graft donor. The CDR3 runs from the conserved cysteine through the conserved F or W. The order of the fields is J gene, D gene, V gene, clone size, CDR3 protein, CDR3 DNA. A D gene is named only where the DNA matches it firmly. Some rows have no size entry. The others give once, few or many, or a class for an expanded clone.

>TRBJ1-3|-|TRBV7-9|-
CASSLSSGSGNTIYF
TGTGCCAGCAGCTTATCTTCAGGCTCTGGAAACACCATATATTTT
>TRBJ1-4|-|TRBV7-6|-
CASSAGATNEKLFF
TGTGCCAGCAGCGCGGGCGCAACTAATGAAAAACTGTTTTTT
>TRBJ1-4|-|TRBV19|-
CASRKSGGGQANEKLFF
TGTGCCAGTCGGAAATCCGGGGGGGGACAAGCTAATGAAAAACTGTTTTTT
>TRBJ1-2|-|TRBV7-2|-
CASWLQGLNYGYTF
TGTGCCAGCTGGTTACAGGGCCTGAACTATGGCTACACCTTC
>TRBJ2-7|TRBD1|TRBV2|-
CASRTERDSLSPSYEQYF
TGTGCCAGCAGGACGGAAAGGGACAGCCTTTCTCCTTCCTACGAGCAGTACTTC
>TRBJ2-6|-|TRBV11-2|-
CASSLLVGVGGANVLTF
TGTGCCAGCAGCTTACTCGTCGGGGTCGGCGGGGCCAACGTCCTGACTTTC
>TRBJ1-4|TRBD1|TRBV28|-
CASSYPPGTEFNEKLFF
TGTGCCAGCAGTTACCCTCCTGGGACAGAGTTTAATGAAAAACTGTTTTTT
>TRBJ2-1|-|TRBV18|-
CASSPQRTYNEQFF
TGTGCCAGCTCACCCCAGCGGACCTACAATGAGCAGTTCTTC
>TRBJ1-5|TRBD1|TRBV10-3|-
CAISSSGTGGNQPQHF
TGTGCCATCAGTTCCTCTGGGACAGGGGGCAATCAGCCCCAGCATTTT
>TRBJ2-3|-|TRBV7-3|-
CASSLRASTDTQYF
TGTGCCAGCAGCTTAAGGGCGAGCACAGATACGCAGTATTTT
>TRBJ2-2|-|TRBV19|once
CASTFSTGDRTGELFF
TGTGCCAGTACCTTCTCCACAGGCGATCGAACCGGGGAGCTGTTTTTT
>TRBJ1-5|-|TRBV7-9|once
CASSLRWQGNQPQHF
TGTGCCAGCAGCTTACGGTGGCAGGGGAATCAGCCCCAGCATTTT
>TRBJ2-5|TRBD2|TRBV6-5|-
CASSYSEASGKETQYF
TGTGCCAGCAGTTACTCAGAGGCTAGCGGGAAGGAGACCCAGTACTTC
>TRBJ1-4|-|TRBV7-9|-
CASSFGQSNEKLFF
TGTGCCAGCAGCTTTGGCCAGTCTAATGAAAAACTGTTTTTT
>TRBJ2-7|-|TRBV10-3|-
CAISESPSSYEQYF
TGTGCCATCAGTGAGTCTCCCAGCTCCTACGAGCAGTACTTC
>TRBJ2-2|TRBD2|TRBV5-4|-
CASSLGGGAGTGELFF
TGTGCCAGCAGCTTGGGCGGGGGGGCCGGAACCGGGGAGCTGTTTTTT
>TRBJ1-4|-|TRBV7-9|-
CASSLVLAVGLNEKLFF
TGTGCCAGCAGCTTAGTCCTGGCAGTAGGACTTAATGAAAAACTGTTTTTT
>TRBJ1-2|TRBD1|TRBV6-1|-
CAGQGALYGYTF
TGTGCGGGACAGGGGGCTCTCTATGGCTACACCTTC
>TRBJ2-3|-|TRBV2|-
CASTQWGGPPVDTQYF
TGTGCCAGCACCCAGTGGGGGGGGCCCCCGGTAGATACGCAGTATTTT
>TRBJ2-7|TRBD2|TRBV15|-
CATSREGGRYEQYF
TGTGCCACCAGCAGAGAAGGCGGGAGGTACGAGCAGTACTTC
>TRBJ2-1|-|TRBV2|-
CASGPYNEQFF
TGTGCCAGCGGGCCGTACAATGAGCAGTTCTTC
>TRBJ2-7|-|TRBV7-9|-
CASSLGHFYEQYF
TGTGCCAGCAGCTTAGGACATTTCTACGAGCAGTACTTC
>TRBJ2-2|-|TRBV4-2|once
CASSLLSGTGELFF
TGTGCCAGCAGCCTCCTCAGTGGCACCGGGGAGCTGTTTTTT
>TRBJ2-1|-|TRBV7-2|-
CASSQDRSYNEQFF
TGTGCCAGCAGCCAAGACAGGTCCTACAATGAGCAGTTCTTC
>TRBJ2-2|TRBD2|TRBV7-7|-
CASSFWSSGMNTGELFF
TGTGCCAGCAGCTTTTGGTCTAGCGGGATGAACACCGGGGAGCTGTTTTTT
>TRBJ1-3|TRBD1|TRBV5-6|few
CASRRQGAGNTIYF
TGTGCCAGCAGACGACAGGGCGCTGGAAACACCATATATTTT
>TRBJ1-1|TRBD1|TRBV4-1|-
CASSPGQGADTEAFF
TGCGCCAGCAGCCCCGGACAGGGGGCCGACACTGAAGCTTTCTTT
>TRBJ2-7|TRBD2|TRBV5-1|-
CASSPGYGGLESREQYF
TGCGCCAGCAGCCCTGGCTACGGAGGACTAGAGTCTAGGGAGCAGTACTTC
>TRBJ2-3|-|TRBV5-5|-
CASSVQPLTDTQYF
TGTGCCAGCAGCGTACAGCCACTCACAGATACGCAGTATTTT
>TRBJ2-3|-|TRBV7-2|-
CASSLVVRDTQYF
TGTGCCAGCAGCTTAGTCGTGAGAGATACGCAGTATTTT
>TRBJ1-5|TRBD1|TRBV6-1|-
CASSDFWGQSSNQPQHF
TGTGCCAGCAGTGATTTTTGGGGACAGAGTAGCAATCAGCCCCAGCATTTT
>TRBJ2-2|-|TRBV11-2|-
CASSLGLRANTGELFF
TGTGCCAGCAGCTTAGGGCTCAGGGCGAACACCGGGGAGCTGTTTTTT
>TRBJ1-2|TRBD1|TRBV28|few
CASSPATGRLGYGYTF
TGTGCCAGCAGCCCGGCGACAGGGCGGCTAGGCTATGGCTACACCTTC
>TRBJ1-2|-|TRBV5-1|-
CASSLDGVANYGYTF
TGCGCCAGCAGCTTGGATGGTGTAGCTAACTATGGCTACACCTTC
>TRBJ2-3|-|TRBV15|-
CATTLDRGEYKQYF
TGTGCCACCACCCTTGATAGGGGCGAATATAAGCAGTATTTT
>TRBJ1-3|TRBD1|TRBV28|-
CASSLRQGSGNTIYF
TGTGCCAGCAGTCTTCGACAGGGATCTGGAAACACCATATATTTT
>TRBJ1-2|-|TRBV7-9|-
CASGGTGRSYGYTF
TGTGCCAGCGGAGGAACAGGGCGAAGCTATGGCTACACCTTC
>TRBJ2-7|TRBD2|TRBV11-1|-
CASSLGGSGRADYEQYF
TGTGCCAGCAGCTTAGGGGGCAGCGGGAGGGCCGACTACGAGCAGTACTTC
>TRBJ1-5|-|TRBV7-2|-
CASSLVWGEEPQHF
TGTGCCAGCAGCTTAGTCTGGGGCGAAGAGCCCCAGCATTTT
>TRBJ1-1|TRBD1|TRBV15|-
CATSSLTGGTEAFF
TGTGCCACCAGCAGCCTGACAGGGGGGACTGAAGCTTTCTTT
>TRBJ2-3|TRBD1|TRBV29-1|-
CSVQGQGLGDTQYF
TGCAGCGTTCAAGGACAGGGATTAGGAGATACGCAGTATTTT
>TRBJ1-5|-|TRBV29-1|-
CSVADGIIGNQPQHF
TGCAGCGTGGCAGACGGGATAATAGGCAATCAGCCCCAGCATTTT
>TRBJ2-2|-|TRBV29-1|-
CSVEGQANTGELFF
TGCAGCGTTGAAGGACAGGCGAACACCGGGGAGCTGTTTTTT
>TRBJ2-3|TRBD2|TRBV29-1|-
CSGRRVAGDTDTQYF
TGCAGCGGCCGGAGGGTAGCGGGAGACACAGATACGCAGTATTTT
>TRBJ1-6|TRBD1|TRBV2|-
CASSTGTGDNSPLHF
TGTGCCAGCAGTACCGGGACAGGAGATAATTCCCCCCTCCACTTT
>TRBJ1-6|TRBD1|TRBV2|once
CARKQGSSYNSPLHF
TGTGCCAGAAAACAGGGGAGCTCCTATAATTCACCCCTCCACTTT
>TRBJ2-3|TRBD2|TRBV25-1|-
CASSPLDSGASTDTQYF
TGTGCCAGCAGCCCACTAGATAGCGGGGCAAGCACAGATACGCAGTATTTT
>TRBJ2-7|TRBD2|TRBV4-1|-
CASSQDPTSGINEQYF
TGCGCCAGCAGCCAAGATCCGACTAGCGGGATCAACGAGCAGTACTTC
>TRBJ1-5|TRBD1|TRBV5-1|-
CASSLGGGTGQPQHF
TGCGCCAGCAGCCTCGGTGGGGGGACAGGACAGCCCCAGCATTTT
>TRBJ2-6|TRBD2|TRBV5-1|once
CASSLTSGGTGANVLTF
TGCGCCAGCAGCTTGACTAGCGGGGGAACTGGGGCCAACGTCCTGACTTTC
>TRBJ2-1|-|TRBV4-1|-
CASSQDGRGGDEQFF
TGCGCCAGCAGCCAAGACGGGCGAGGGGGGGATGAGCAGTTCTTC
>TRBJ2-3|-|TRBV5-1|-
CASSLSDWGTDTQYF
TGCGCCAGCAGCCTTAGCGATTGGGGCACAGATACGCAGTATTTT
>TRBJ1-1|-|TRBV10-3|-
CATRGRGPNTEAFF
TGTGCCACCCGGGGGAGGGGCCCGAACACTGAAGCTTTCTTT
>TRBJ1-5|TRBD1|TRBV19|-
CASSITQGALQPQHF
TGTGCCAGTAGTATAACGCAGGGGGCTCTTCAGCCCCAGCATTTT
>TRBJ2-1|TRBD2|TRBV10-3|-
CAIKGSGRDNEQFF
TGTGCCATCAAGGGTAGCGGGAGGGATAATGAGCAGTTCTTC
>TRBJ2-5|-|TRBV29-1|-
CSVKWTAQETQYF
TGCAGCGTTAAGTGGACAGCACAAGAGACCCAGTACTTC
>TRBJ1-5|TRBD1|TRBV5-8|few
CASSGTVRNQPQHF
TGTGCCAGCAGCGGGACAGTTCGCAATCAGCCCCAGCATTTT